This T cell receptor beta chain comes out of a study of T cells in women clearing cervical HPV infection. As for the study in general: No precancer developed; the control's incident HPV16 infection cleared within 12 months. With HLA typing for only a few women, HLA confounding remains possible.

The V gene end was trimmed by 2 bases and the J gene end by 2 bases; junction bases not matched to a gene: 6. Germline values: CDR1 GTSNPN, CDR2 SVGIG (reference sequence). The CDR3 totals 15 residues. As to this clone: The read is 3 residues too short to cover the CDR3 end, so that end is filled in from the germline J gene.

Sequencing was performed with immunoSEQ multiplex PCR; in TCRdb, only in-frame clones are kept and a portion is missing. The repertoire table contains just over 20,000 clones. Sequencing was done on a sample of blood buffy coat. This clonotype was obtained from a woman between 18 and 70 years old with a cervical HPV16 infection that either progressed to CIN3+ or cleared (not recorded which). The gene calls are TRBV30 and TRBJ2-3; 8 bases align to TRBD2. The CDR3 protein is CAWSTGGDDTDTQYF. The DNA read from the CDR3 is TGTGCCTGGAGTACCGGGGGGGACGACACAGATACG. Full variable domain (missing parts from reference TRBV30 and TRBJ2-3): SQTIHQWPATLVQPVGSPLSLECTVEGTSNPNLYWYRQAAGRGLQLLFYSVGIGQISSEVPQNLSASRPQDRQFILSSKKLLLSDSGFYLCAWSTGGDDTDTQYFGPGTRLTVL.